Listed here are 14 T cell receptor beta chains from one sample, sequenced in a study of T cells after yellow fever vaccination (dated by TCRdb to between 2018 and 2021). The treatment or condition label, read with the paper, signifies: live attenuated yellow fever vaccine strain. To prepare the library, 5' RACE was applied. Reads for this sample came from an Illumina HiSeq 2500. TCRdb reprocessing: public reads trimmed at Q25 with fastp, clones called with MiXCR, in-frame beta chains kept. Rows with a matching CDR3 protein are joined into one entry that keeps the most common DNA and genes. Present in this sample are 550,000 or so distinct CDR3 sequences, 15% to 20% of which were seen just once. The ten largest clones capture roughly an eighth of the sample. The sample in question was PBMCs, obtained 15 days after the yellow fever booster vaccination. Source of these receptors: a man aged 30-40 years who received the YFV17D yellow fever vaccine.

In this sample, this clonotype turned up a few times. The V call is TRBV7-2, the J call TRBJ1-5; tentatively, D is TRBD1 (5 bases). V gave up 9 bases and J gave up 1 base, with 19 bases separating them. The germline CDR1 and CDR2 sequences are SGHTA and FQGNSA. The CDR3 length is 16 residues. The DNA for the CDR3 is TGTGCCAGTGGCGGAGGCGGGGGATTGAGCAATCAGCCCCAGCATTTT. It yields the protein CASGGGGGLSNQPQHF.

This clonotype was observed a handful of times. This chain connects TRBV20-1 to TRBJ2-2; 7 nucleotides agree with TRBD2. Unmatched junction bases numbered 9, after V lost 3 bases and J lost 2 bases. The V gene's germline CDR1 is DFQATT and CDR2 SNEGSKA (reference sequence). CDR3 length equals 16 residues. CDR3 nucleotide sequence: TGCAGTGCTAGCGGGAGGCCCACTTATAACACCGGGGAGCTGTTTTTT. This sequence encodes CSASGRPTYNTGELFF.

This chain joins TRBV15 and TRBJ1-4; possible D gene TRBD1, 6 bases. CDR1 is LNHNV, CDR2 YYDKDF, per germline (reference sequence). Trimming removed 3 bases from V and 11 bases from J, with 22 bases in between. This CDR3 region has 16 residues. The CDR3 region has the DNA TGTGCCACCAGCAGGGCGTTACAGGGCGGCGAGGGGAAACTGTTTTTT. Translation gives CATSRALQGGEGKLFF.

The chain uses TRBV12-3 or TRBV12-4 and TRBJ2-1; D not certain. Trimming removed 5 bases at V and 10 bases at J, with 18 bases between. This CDR3 spans 14 amino acids. CDR3 nucleotides: TGTGCCAGCAGTACCTTGGGCGGAGTGGGGGAGCAGTTCTTC. Translation: CASSTLGGVGEQFF.

The rearrangement joins TRBV6-4 to TRBJ2-1; the D gene is possibly TRBD1 (6 bases). The CDR3 sequence is 15 residues long. Trimming removed 3 bases from V and 3 bases from J, with 12 bases in between. CDR1 and CDR2 from the germline V gene are MRHNA and SNTAGT. The CDR3: CASSEVTGNYNEQFF. The CDR3 DNA sequence: TGTGCCAGCAGTGAAGTAACAGGGAACTACAATGAGCAGTTCTTC.

The CDR3 is CSVTTGGRNTEAFF. CDR3 sequence (DNA): TGCAGTGTAACGACGGGGGGTAGGAACACTGAAGCTTTCTTT. The chain combines TRBV20-1 with TRBJ1-1, with D possibly being TRBD1 (5 bases). The CDR3 runs 14 residues. The V and J ends lost 7 bases and 1 base respectively, with 16 bases between them. Per germline, CDR1 DFQATT and CDR2 SNEGSKA (reference sequence).

This clonotype has more than one count but fewer than ten. The rearrangement joins TRBV25-1 to TRBJ1-1; D is unclear. Germline-derived CDR1 and CDR2 are MGHDK and SYGVNS. Trimming took off 4 bases at V and 11 bases at J, with 20 bases between the two ends. The CDR3 sequence is 14 residues long. The CDR3 nucleotides read TGTGCCAGCAGTGGTACCCTGCACGTCGGCGAGGCTTTCTTT. This codes for CASSGTLHVGEAFF.

The table lists this clonotype with a few counts. The J gene is TRBJ2-7, the V gene TRBV7-2; 7 nucleotides agree with TRBD1. Germline lookup yields CDR1 SGHTA and CDR2 FQGNSA. The trim removed 6 bases at V and 2 bases at J, leaving 7 bases unmatched. The CDR3 is made up of 14 amino acids. The CDR3 nucleotides are TGTGCCAGCAGTAAACAGGGGCCCCCCTACGAGCAGTACTTC. Amino acid sequence: CASSKQGPPYEQYF. Supplemented by reference TRBV7-2 and TRBJ2-7, the full variable domain reads GAGVSQSPSNKVTEKGKDVELRCDPISGHTALYWYRQSLGQGLEFLIYFQGNSAPDKSGLPSDRFSAERTGGSVSTLTIQRTQQEDSAVYLCASSKQGPPYEQYFGPGTRLTVT.

The chain joins TRBV5-1 to TRBJ2-3; weak D call: TRBD1 (6 bases). The CDR3 totals 16 residues. Germline-derived CDR1 and CDR2 are SGHRS and YFSETQ. The V and J ends lost 3 bases and 3 bases respectively, with 17 bases between them. CDR3 amino acids: CASSYGTLPGTDTQYF. CDR3 sequence (DNA): TGCGCCAGCAGCTACGGGACACTCCCAGGGACAGATACGCAGTATTTT. Full variable domain (rest looked up from reference TRBV5-1 and TRBJ2-3): KAGVTQTPRYLIKTRGQQVTLSCSPISGHRSVSWYQQTPGQGLQFLFEYFSETQRNKGNFPGRFSGRQFSNSRSEMNVSTLELGDSALYLCASSYGTLPGTDTQYFGPGTRLTVL.

V gene TRBV20-1 combines with J gene TRBJ1-2; 7 bases are shared with TRBD1. This CDR3 is built from 15 residues. The V and J ends lost 4 bases and 2 bases, in that order; junction bases with no gene match: 10. Per germline, CDR1 DFQATT and CDR2 SNEGSKA (reference sequence). The CDR3 sequence: CSANSAPGGNYGYTF. The CDR3 DNA reads TGCAGTGCTAACTCAGCCCCAGGGGGGAACTATGGCTACACCTTC.

This clonotype occurred a few times. The rearrangement uses TRBV12-3 or TRBV12-4 and TRBJ1-2; no definite D call. The CDR3 has 13 residues. Trimming pared 6 bases from V and 6 bases from J, leaving 14 bases between. CDR3 protein: CASRYQTSDGYTF. The CDR3 DNA sequence: TGTGCCAGCAGATATCAGACATCTGATGGCTACACCTTC.

The chain recombines TRBV24-1 with TRBJ1-1; D gene unclear. V lost 9 bases, J lost 6 bases, and 4 bases lay in between. The CDR3 runs to 9 residues. CDR1 KGHDR and CDR2 SFDVKD come from the germline V gene. CDR3 sequence (DNA): TGTGCCACCCAACCTGAAGCTTTCTTT. Protein sequence: CATQPEAFF.

This clonotype showed up just a few times. This CDR3 is CASSLTSGRVYNEQFF. The CDR3 coding sequence is TGCGCCAGCAGCTTGACTAGCGGGAGGGTCTACAATGAGCAGTTCTTC. V usage is TRBV5-1 and J usage is TRBJ2-1, with 13 bases identical to TRBD2. Trimming at V came to 1 base and at J to 3 bases, leaving 1 base not matched to a gene. This CDR3 contains 16 residues. Germline V lookup: CDR1 SGHRS, CDR2 YFSETQ.

This clonotype appeared a few times. This chain links TRBV29-1 with TRBJ2-7, with 7 bases aligning to TRBD2. The junction had 6 bases not matched to a gene; V was cut back by 1 base and J by 0 bases. Germline V lookup: CDR1 SQVTM, CDR2 ANQGSEA. This CDR3 spans 15 amino acids. The CDR3 protein is CSVEGSGTTSYEQYF. The DNA for the CDR3 is TGCAGCGTTGAAGGAAGTGGGACTACCTCCTACGAGCAGTACTTC.